Listed below are T cell receptor beta chains from one sample, sequenced in a study of T cells after yellow fever vaccination. Each CDR3 protein gets one entry after TCRdb re-called the 5' RACE reads with MiXCR. The table has about 75,000 distinct CDR3 sequences, more than 5.5% seen once. The material was CD8+ T cells sorted from PBMCs, obtained more than 8 days after the first yellow fever vaccination. Receptors were obtained from a man younger than 30 who received the YFV17D yellow fever vaccine. The CDR3 runs from the conserved cysteine through the conserved F or W. Fields, in order: CDR3 DNA, CDR3 protein, V gene, D gene, J gene, clone size. D genes are given only for firm matches. Clone size is not always given. Where it is, it says once, few, many or a class for expanded clones.

CDR3 DNA: TGTGCCAGCAGCTACCGACAGGGGGTCGTGGAGACCCAGTACTTC
CDR3 protein: CASSYRQGVVETQYF
V gene: TRBV11-2
D gene: TRBD1
J gene: TRBJ2-5
clone size: -

CDR3 DNA: TGTGCCAGCAGTTTTCATGAGCAGTTCTTC
CDR3 protein: CASSFHEQFF
V gene: TRBV12-3/TRBV12-4
D gene: -
J gene: TRBJ2-1
clone size: many

CDR3 DNA: TGTGCCAGCAGCCCCCCGGCAAGGGCCGCCTATGGCTACACCTTC
CDR3 protein: CASSPPARAAYGYTF
V gene: TRBV4-2
D gene: -
J gene: TRBJ1-2
clone size: many

CDR3 DNA: TGTGCCAGCAGCCCCGACGGGGGCGCGGGCTACACCTTC
CDR3 protein: CASSPDGGAGYTF
V gene: TRBV7-9
D gene: -
J gene: TRBJ1-2
clone size: many

CDR3 DNA: TGCGCCAGCAGCCGCAGGACAACTTCTTCGAACGCGATTAGGTTC
CDR3 protein: CASSRRTTSSNAIRF
V gene: TRBV4-3
D gene: -
J gene: TRBJ2-5
clone size: many

CDR3 DNA: TGTGCCAGCAGCTTAGTGGGGGCCACCACAGATACGCAGTATTTT
CDR3 protein: CASSLVGATTDTQYF
V gene: TRBV7-2
D gene: -
J gene: TRBJ2-3
clone size: few

CDR3 DNA: TGTGCCAGCAGTCCTACCGGGACTAGCCCCTACAATGAGCAGTTCTTC
CDR3 protein: CASSPTGTSPYNEQFF
V gene: TRBV7-6
D gene: TRBD2
J gene: TRBJ2-1
clone size: few

CDR3 DNA: TGCGCCAGCAGCCAAGATCTGGAGTTTTCCGGGGAGCTGTTTTTT
CDR3 protein: CASSQDLEFSGELFF
V gene: TRBV4-3
D gene: -
J gene: TRBJ2-2
clone size: few

CDR3 DNA: TGTGCCAGCAGTTACTCTGGGTCACATAGGAATGAGCAGTTCTTC
CDR3 protein: CASSYSGSHRNEQFF
V gene: TRBV6-5
D gene: -
J gene: TRBJ2-1
clone size: -

CDR3 DNA: TGTGCCAGCAGCGTCGGGACGGTCAACACCGGGGAGCTGTTTTTT
CDR3 protein: CASSVGTVNTGELFF
V gene: TRBV9
D gene: -
J gene: TRBJ2-2
clone size: many

CDR3 DNA: TGCAGTGCTGGCGCCATCGGGGCCGAGTACTTC
CDR3 protein: CSAGAIGAEYF
V gene: TRBV20-1
D gene: -
J gene: TRBJ2-7
clone size: many

CDR3 DNA: TGCGCCAGCAGCCAAGAGTGGGGGGAGAGTGGCTACACCTTC
CDR3 protein: CASSQEWGESGYTF
V gene: TRBV4-3
D gene: -
J gene: TRBJ1-2
clone size: -

CDR3 DNA: TGTGCCAGCAGCTTGACAGGCTCATCCACAGATACGCAGTATTTT
CDR3 protein: CASSLTGSSTDTQYF
V gene: TRBV5-4
D gene: -
J gene: TRBJ2-3
clone size: few

CDR3 DNA: TGTGCCACGGAGGACAGGAGCTATAACTCCTACAATGAGCAGTTCTTC
CDR3 protein: CATEDRSYNSYNEQFF
V gene: TRBV27
D gene: TRBD1
J gene: TRBJ2-1
clone size: -

CDR3 DNA: TGTGCCAGCAGCTTGGTTCCGGCAGATACGCAGTATTTT
CDR3 protein: CASSLVPADTQYF
V gene: TRBV5-4
D gene: -
J gene: TRBJ2-3
clone size: few

CDR3 DNA: TGCGCCAGCAGCCAAGGATCGTTGAGTCAGACAGGCATGAACACTGAAGCTTTCTTT
CDR3 protein: CASSQGSLSQTGMNTEAFF
V gene: TRBV4-1
D gene: -
J gene: TRBJ1-1
clone size: few

CDR3 DNA: TGTGCCAGCCCAGCTTCTTGTTTCGGACAGTATCAGCCCCAGCATTTT
CDR3 protein: CASPASCFGQYQPQHF
V gene: TRBV5-5
D gene: -
J gene: TRBJ1-5
clone size: few

CDR3 DNA: TGTGCCAGCAGCCAAGCGAGGGTGCCCGAGCAGTACTTC
CDR3 protein: CASSQARVPEQYF
V gene: TRBV14
D gene: -
J gene: TRBJ2-7
clone size: -

CDR3 DNA: TGTGCCAGCAGCTCGACCCTTCTAGCGGGGAACACCGGGGAGCTGTTTTTT
CDR3 protein: CASSSTLLAGNTGELFF
V gene: TRBV7-3
D gene: TRBD2
J gene: TRBJ2-2
clone size: many

CDR3 DNA: TGTGCCAGCAGTGTAAACCACGGGGAGCTGTTTTTT
CDR3 protein: CASSVNHGELFF
V gene: TRBV6-1
D gene: -
J gene: TRBJ2-2
clone size: -

CDR3 DNA: TGCAGCGTCCCCGCCCGGCAGAGGACAGATACGCAGTATTTT
CDR3 protein: CSVPARQRTDTQYF
V gene: TRBV29-1
D gene: -
J gene: TRBJ2-3
clone size: many

CDR3 DNA: TGCAGTGCTTACACAGGGGTTACTGGAAACACCATATATTTT
CDR3 protein: CSAYTGVTGNTIYF
V gene: TRBV20-1
D gene: TRBD1
J gene: TRBJ1-3
clone size: many

CDR3 DNA: TGCAGTGCTAGAGTCCCGAGACTAGCGGCGTACGAGCAGTACTTC
CDR3 protein: CSARVPRLAAYEQYF
V gene: TRBV20-1
D gene: TRBD2
J gene: TRBJ2-7
clone size: many

CDR3 DNA: TGTGCCAGCAAACAGGGTAGTTCTCAGCCCCAGCATTTT
CDR3 protein: CASKQGSSQPQHF
V gene: TRBV6-1
D gene: -
J gene: TRBJ1-5
clone size: many

CDR3 DNA: TGTGCCAGCAGTGAATACACCAGCTCTGGGGCCAACGTCCTGACTTTC
CDR3 protein: CASSEYTSSGANVLTF
V gene: TRBV25-1
D gene: -
J gene: TRBJ2-6
clone size: many

CDR3 DNA: TGTGCCACCAGCGGCCTTGAGCGGGGAGAGGGGACAGATACGCAGTATTTT
CDR3 protein: CATSGLERGEGTDTQYF
V gene: TRBV15
D gene: TRBD2
J gene: TRBJ2-3
clone size: -

CDR3 DNA: TGTGCCAGCAGCGTAGCGGGGACCTATGGCTACACCTTC
CDR3 protein: CASSVAGTYGYTF
V gene: TRBV9
D gene: -
J gene: TRBJ1-2
clone size: many

CDR3 DNA: TGTGCCAGTAGTGCCCGCTCAGAGGAGTATTTT
CDR3 protein: CASSARSEEYF
V gene: TRBV19
D gene: -
J gene: TRBJ2-3
clone size: -

CDR3 DNA: TGTACCATCAGTCCCACGGGACTAGCGGGGGGGTACTACAATGAGCAGTTCTTC
CDR3 protein: CTISPTGLAGGYYNEQFF
V gene: TRBV2
D gene: TRBD2
J gene: TRBJ2-1
clone size: once

CDR3 DNA: TGTGCCAGCGGTAGGAGCGGGGGGACAGATACGCAGTATTTT
CDR3 protein: CASGRSGGTDTQYF
V gene: TRBV10-3
D gene: TRBD2
J gene: TRBJ2-3
clone size: -

CDR3 DNA: TGTGCCAGCAGCCAAGCCCCCCGGGGGCGTTACTATGGCTACACCTTC
CDR3 protein: CASSQAPRGRYYGYTF
V gene: TRBV4-2
D gene: -
J gene: TRBJ1-2
clone size: many

CDR3 DNA: TGCGCCAGCAGCCAAGATTCGGCCCCTGGAAACACCATATATTTT
CDR3 protein: CASSQDSAPGNTIYF
V gene: TRBV4-3
D gene: -
J gene: TRBJ1-3
clone size: many

CDR3 DNA: TGCAGTGCTAGACCATCGGGGGGGCTATACAATGAGCAGTTCTTC
CDR3 protein: CSARPSGGLYNEQFF
V gene: TRBV20-1
D gene: TRBD2
J gene: TRBJ2-1
clone size: -

CDR3 DNA: TGTGCCAGCAGGGAGGAACAGTTCTCTGGAAACACCATATATTTT
CDR3 protein: CASREEQFSGNTIYF
V gene: TRBV2
D gene: -
J gene: TRBJ1-3
clone size: -

CDR3 DNA: TGTGCCAGCAGCAAAACGACAGGGGAGATATACATTCAGTACTTC
CDR3 protein: CASSKTTGEIYIQYF
V gene: TRBV21-1
D gene: -
J gene: TRBJ2-4
clone size: many

CDR3 DNA: TGTGCCACCAGTGAGCTAACGGGGAATACGCAGTATTTT
CDR3 protein: CATSELTGNTQYF
V gene: TRBV24-1
D gene: -
J gene: TRBJ2-3
clone size: once

CDR3 DNA: TGTGCCAGCAGTTTAAGGGGGACAGGCCCCGGGGGCAATCAGCCCCAGCATTTT
CDR3 protein: CASSLRGTGPGGNQPQHF
V gene: TRBV28
D gene: TRBD1
J gene: TRBJ1-5
clone size: many

CDR3 DNA: TGCAGCGCCGACAGGGGCTATGGCTACACCTTC
CDR3 protein: CSADRGYGYTF
V gene: TRBV29-1
D gene: TRBD1
J gene: TRBJ1-2
clone size: many

CDR3 DNA: TGCGCCAGCAGCCAAGATCTCGGTGACAATGAGCAGTTCTTC
CDR3 protein: CASSQDLGDNEQFF
V gene: TRBV4-3
D gene: -
J gene: TRBJ2-1
clone size: many

CDR3 DNA: TGCGCCAGCAGCCAAGACATAGCGGAGACCTACAATGAGCAGTTCTTC
CDR3 protein: CASSQDIAETYNEQFF
V gene: TRBV4-1
D gene: -
J gene: TRBJ2-1
clone size: -

CDR3 DNA: TGCAGCGTTGAAGGGATTTATGGCTACACCTTC
CDR3 protein: CSVEGIYGYTF
V gene: TRBV29-1
D gene: -
J gene: TRBJ1-2
clone size: many

CDR3 DNA: TGTGCCAGCAGTTTCCGAGCTAGAGGTGGCGATGAGCAGTTCTTC
CDR3 protein: CASSFRARGGDEQFF
V gene: TRBV12-3/TRBV12-4
D gene: -
J gene: TRBJ2-1
clone size: few

CDR3 DNA: TGTGCCAGTAGTATACAGGCTGAAGCTTTCTTT
CDR3 protein: CASSIQAEAFF
V gene: TRBV19
D gene: -
J gene: TRBJ1-1
clone size: -

CDR3 DNA: TGTGCCAGCAGCTTTTCAGGGGAACGGTCCCCGGGTGCTTTCTTT
CDR3 protein: CASSFSGERSPGAFF
V gene: TRBV7-9
D gene: -
J gene: TRBJ1-1
clone size: -

CDR3 DNA: TGCAGTGCTAGAGGTCTGGACAGGGGAGAGACCCAGTACTTC
CDR3 protein: CSARGLDRGETQYF
V gene: TRBV20-1
D gene: TRBD1
J gene: TRBJ2-5
clone size: many

CDR3 DNA: TGTGCCAGCAGCGAGACATCGAATGGGGCCCAGTACTTC
CDR3 protein: CASSETSNGAQYF
V gene: TRBV7-9
D gene: -
J gene: TRBJ2-5
clone size: -